The table lists the clone carrying this T cell receptor beta chain with many counts. Documented time point: before trial treatment. Each eligible patient had an advanced solid tumor, and these tumors lacked tumor-infiltrating lymphocytes. With TRAV- and TRBV-specific primers, first-strand cDNA was made, covering the alpha and beta chains. A roughly 20-cycle PCR with a constant-region primer and V-primer adapter amplified TCRs. TCRdb re-derived calls from the reads in MiXCR, one entry per CDR3 protein. The table lists more than 50,000 distinct CDR3 sequences, 26% of them singletons. These data originate in a study of low-dose radiotherapy and immunotherapy resistance in tumors. Study background: Treatment of Cohort 1 consisted of 0.5 Gy per fraction every 2 weeks, adding up to 6.5 Gy. Over 26 weeks, cohort 2 got 1 Gy every two weeks, reaching 13 Gy.

In germline, CDR1 is LGHDT, CDR2 YNNKEL (reference sequence). CDR3 length equals 16 residues. Trimming took 0 bases from V and 6 from J; bases not matched to a gene: 7. The specimen was PBMCs, collected before treatment. This TCR was recovered from a male donor with rectosigmoid adenocarcinoma. The V and J genes are TRBV3-1 and TRBJ2-4, with 8 bases fitting TRBD2. The CDR3 DNA is TGTGCCAGCAGCCAAGATCAGACGGGAGGGAGAAACATTCAGTACTTC. This translates into CASSQDQTGGRNIQYF.